This T cell receptor beta chain was obtained from a study of CD8+CD57+ T cells in acquired aplastic anemia. Study in general: On average, sorted CD4+ and CD8+ cells gave 3 to 4 ug of DNA.

TCR beta VDJ and CDR3 were profiled, and genomic DNA was the template. TCRdb used MiXCR to reprocess the reads, holding one entry per CDR3 protein. The table records under 150,000 distinct CDR3 sequences, almost 40% of them present only once. Study-wide points: There were 25 to 35 CD8+ CDR3 sequences that occurred in both patients and controls. The study found no significant CD8+ Simpson's diversity difference between patients and controls.

About this clonotype itself: Its antigen is not identified.

Those patients picked for sequencing had displayed CD8+CD57+ cell expansion on flow cytometry. This receptor was identified in a human donor with aplastic anemia. The sequenced sample was sorted CD4+, CD8+, or CD8+CD57+ T cells (not recorded which) from PBMCs.

CDR3 DNA sequence: TGCAGTGCTAGGACTAGCGGGGCCTCAGATACGCAGTATTTT. Translated, it gives CSARTSGASDTQYF. The chain has TRBV20-1 and TRBJ2-3, with TRBD2 matching 11 bases. Trimming cost V 3 bases and J 4 bases; bases outside gene matches: 3. Germline V gives CDR1 DFQATT, CDR2 SNEGSKA (reference sequence). The length of the CDR3 is 14 residues.